These 24 T cell receptor beta chains came from one sample sequenced in a study of vaccination and CD4 T cells after COVID-19. Treatment specified: approximately 11-day PBMC culture with coronavirus spike peptide pools or control peptides (ViraFEST assay). The study sequenced cultured CD4+ T cell DNA using the Oncomine TCR Beta short-read assay. TCRdb reprocessed the PCR reads with MiXCR, giving one entry per CDR3 protein. The data contain tens of thousands of distinct CDR3 sequences, approximately 50% of them singletons. Their antigens are not known. Sequencing input: CD4+ T cells from blood, cultured in vitro. Every receptor here comes from a human donor who had recovered from COVID-19.

In its sample, this clonotype was seen a few times. The CDR3 here is CASSEKSWGRLVNSPLHF. CDR3 nucleotides: TGTGCCAGCAGTGAAAAGTCGTGGGGGCGTTTAGTTAATTCACCCCTCCACTTT. This chain connects TRBV2 to TRBJ1-6, with D tentatively TRBD1 (6 bases). The CDR3 consists of 18 residues. V gave up 2 bases and J gave up 6 bases, with 20 bases separating them. Germline loops: CDR1 SNHLY, CDR2 FYNNEI.

In this sample, this clonotype turned up a few times. The rearrangement joins TRBV27 to TRBJ1-2; a weak D match, TRBD1 (6 bases). Trimming stripped 0 bases from V and 3 bases from J, with 20 bases between. Germline assignment: CDR1 MNHEY and CDR2 SMNVEV (reference sequence). The length of the CDR3 is 18 residues. The CDR3 is CASSLSRVPGTSYYGYTF. The CDR3 nucleotides read TGTGCCAGCAGTTTATCGAGGGTCCCCGGGACATCTTACTATGGCTACACCTTC.

The chain is built from TRBV5-1 and TRBJ2-6; D remains unclear. The V gene's germline CDR1 is SGHRS and CDR2 YFSETQ. CDR3 length: 16 amino acids. With 4 bases removed from V and 4 bases from J, the gap between germline ends came to 15 bases. The CDR3 reads CASSPSQQSGANVLTF. The CDR3 DNA reads TGCGCCAGCAGCCCGTCACAGCAGTCCGGGGCCAACGTCCTGACTTTC.

V is TRBV6-1 and J is TRBJ1-2; D uncertain. The CDR3 is made up of 13 amino acids. Germline V gives CDR1 MNHNS, CDR2 SASEGT. Trimming took 11 bases from V and 6 from J, leaving 19 bases between them. The CDR3 region has the DNA TGTGCCTTGAGGACGGTGGCGGTGGATGGCTACACCTTC. It translates to CALRTVAVDGYTF.

The chain has TRBV6-1 and TRBJ2-7, with a tentative D call TRBD1 (5 bases). V was cut by 5 bases and J by 4 bases, with 12 bases left in between. This CDR3 contains 13 residues. Germline V gene sequence: CDR1 MNHNS, CDR2 SASEGT. The CDR3, as DNA: TGTGCCAGCAGTCAGACCCAGGGTTACGAGCAGTACTTC. It specifies CASSQTQGYEQYF.

This clonotype has just a few counts. The rearrangement uses TRBV4-3 and TRBJ1-3, with D unresolved. This CDR3 contains 16 residues. Trimming took off 0 bases at V and 0 bases at J, with 9 bases between the two ends. Germline values: CDR1 LGHNA, CDR2 YSLEER. CDR3 amino acids: CASSQDIASSGNTIYF. CDR3 in DNA: TGCGCCAGCAGCCAAGACATAGCCTCCTCTGGAAACACCATATATTTT.

This clonotype is a singleton in its sample. J is TRBJ1-5 and V is TRBV2; D may be TRBD1 (5 bases). The V gene's germline CDR1 is SNHLY and CDR2 FYNNEI. V was pared by 2 bases and J by 9 bases, with 20 bases between. The CDR3 has 16 amino acids. DNA for the CDR3: TGTGCCAGCAGTGAACAGGTGGCGGGGGGACGCCGGCCCCAGCATTTT. Translated: CASSEQVAGGRRPQHF. Supplemented by reference TRBV2 and TRBJ1-5, the full variable domain reads EPEVTQTPSHQVTQMGQEVILRCVPISNHLYFYWYRQILGQKVEFLVSFYNNEISEKSEIFDDQFSVERPDGSNFTLKIRSTKLEDSAMYFCASSEQVAGGRRPQHFGDGTRLSIL.

The table lists this clonotype with a few counts. The chain links TRBV10-1 to TRBJ2-2; tentatively, D is TRBD1 or TRBD2 (6 bases each). Trimming pared 4 bases from V and 5 bases from J, leaving 14 bases between. Germline V gene data show CDR1 as WNHNN and CDR2 as SYGVQD (reference sequence). The length of the CDR3 is 15 residues. The CDR3 spells CASSGGAGRTGELFF. The CDR3 DNA is TGCGCCAGCAGTGGGGGGGCAGGGAGAACCGGGGAGCTGTTTTTT.

In DNA form, the CDR3 reads TGTGCCAGCAGCCTCCCTAGGCGACTAGCGGGGATTTACAATGAGCAGTTCTTC. Translated: CASSLPRRLAGIYNEQFF. The rearrangement joins TRBV7-9 to TRBJ2-1; 11 bases agree with TRBD2. The J segment lost 4 bases and the V segment lost 5 bases, leaving 13 bases of the junction unmatched. CDR1 is SEHNR, CDR2 FQNEAQ, per germline (reference sequence). The CDR3 contains 18 residues.

This chain uses TRBV27 with TRBJ2-7, with 8 bases that match TRBD1. V trimming: 4 bases; J trimming: 3 bases; junction bases outside the gene matches: 8. Germline assignment: CDR1 MNHEY and CDR2 SMNVEV (reference sequence). This CDR3 region has 15 residues. For the CDR3, the DNA is TGTGCCAGCAGTTCCCGGACAGGGCGGAACTACGAGCAGTACTTC. Residues: CASSSRTGRNYEQYF.

The chain uses TRBV5-8 and TRBJ1-2; 7 bases line up with TRBD1. The CDR3 is 12 amino acids. CDR1 and CDR2 from the germline V gene are SGHTS and YDEGEE. The V segment lost 2 bases and the J segment 6 bases; nucleotides outside the gene matches: 1. CDR3 DNA: TGTGCCAGCAGCTTTACAGGGGATGGCTACACCTTC. Translation gives CASSFTGDGYTF.

The chain couples TRBV30 to TRBJ1-1; 10 bases line up with TRBD1. The CDR3 runs 14 residues. Trimming cost V 2 bases and J 2 bases; bases outside gene matches: 2. From germline, CDR1 is GTSNPN and CDR2 SVGIG (reference sequence). CDR3 DNA sequence: TGTGCCTGGAGTCGGGACAGGGGCAACACTGAAGCTTTCTTT. Its protein product is CAWSRDRGNTEAFF.

The J gene is TRBJ1-4, the V gene TRBV28; 7 bases align to TRBD1. The CDR3 sequence is 17 residues long. V lost 3 bases and J lost 0; bases outside the gene matches: 7. CDR1 and CDR2 (germline): MDHEN, SYDVKM. The CDR3 bases are TGTGCCAGCAGTTTCCGGGGGCAGGGGGCAACTAATGAAAAACTGTTTTTT. Protein product: CASSFRGQGATNEKLFF.

This clonotype has more than one count but fewer than ten. The chain joins TRBV27 to TRBJ2-1; TRBD2 might be the D (6 bases). Per germline, CDR1 MNHEY and CDR2 SMNVEV (reference sequence). The V end lost 2 bases, the J end lost 4 bases, and 12 bases lay between the germline ends. The CDR3 extends over 15 amino acids. CDR3: CASSLAGRSYNEQFF. CDR3 DNA sequence: TGTGCCAGCAGTTTAGCGGGAAGATCTTACAATGAGCAGTTCTTC.

This clonotype was recorded a few times. The V and J genes are TRBV19 and TRBJ2-2, with TRBD1 matching over 8 bases. There are 16 residues in the CDR3. The V gene's germline CDR1 is LNHDA and CDR2 SQIVND (reference sequence). V trimming: 4 bases; J trimming: 1 base; junction bases outside the gene matches: 5. CDR3 DNA sequence: TGTGCCAGTAGTACTGGACAGGGATTGAACACCGGGGAGCTGTTTTTT. Translating it yields CASSTGQGLNTGELFF.

The gene calls are TRBV20-1 and TRBJ1-1; D is ambiguous. The ends were cut back, 6 bases at V and 4 bases at J, with 18 bases in the middle. The CDR3 runs to 14 residues. Germline CDR1 and CDR2: DFQATT and SNEGSKA (reference sequence). CDR3 loop: CSADARGGGTEAFF. DNA for the CDR3: TGCAGTGCCGACGCCCGAGGAGGAGGCACTGAAGCTTTCTTT.

This clonotype was observed a few times. CDR3 loop: CASNGVGTDTQYF. The CDR3 DNA reads as TGTGCCAGTAACGGGGTGGGCACAGATACGCAGTATTTT. This chain joins TRBV19 and TRBJ2-3; D may be TRBD2 (5 bases). The CDR3 extends over 13 amino acids. Germline V lookup: CDR1 LNHDA, CDR2 SQIVND (reference sequence). V shed 7 bases and J shed 1 base, with 9 bases lying between them.

This chain joins TRBV7-9 and TRBJ2-5, with TRBD2 as a possible D gene (5 bases). The CDR3 is made up of 14 amino acids. The germline gives CDR1 SEHNR, CDR2 FQNEAQ (reference sequence). V lost 5 bases to trimming and J lost 0 bases, with 10 bases between them. Written as DNA, the CDR3 is TGTGCCAGCAGCACGAGGGCGCACCAAGAGACCCAGTACTTC. Translated, it gives CASSTRAHQETQYF.

This clonotype was found a few times. V is TRBV28 and J is TRBJ1-2; 8 bases map to TRBD1. The CDR3 consists of 16 residues. Per the germline V gene, CDR1 is MDHEN and CDR2 is SYDVKM. Trimming removed 4 bases from V and 7 bases from J; junction bases left unmatched: 14. Written as DNA, the CDR3 is TGTGCCAGCAGTTCCGAAGCGGGGGCGACAGGGGTTGGCTACACCTTC. Its translation is CASSSEAGATGVGYTF.

The V and J genes are TRBV6-1 and TRBJ2-1; D is possibly TRBD1 (5 bases). The CDR3 sequence is 17 residues long. Trimming removed 6 bases from V and 1 base from J, with 19 bases in between. CDR1 is MNHNS, CDR2 SASEGT, per germline. This CDR3 is CASRTPGQGFSYNEQFF. CDR3 nucleotides: TGTGCCAGCAGGACCCCTGGGCAGGGATTTTCCTACAATGAGCAGTTCTTC.

The chain combines TRBV30 with TRBJ1-2; no definite D call. V gave up 0 bases and J gave up 8 bases, with 10 bases separating them. Looked up from germline, CDR1 is GTSNPN and CDR2 is SVGIG (reference sequence). The CDR3 loop spans 12 amino acids. Written as DNA, the CDR3 is TGTGCCTGGAGTGTAAGCCTTAGCGGCTACACCTTC. Translated, it gives CAWSVSLSGYTF.

The chain couples TRBV5-1 to TRBJ2-3; D may be TRBD2 (5 bases). Trimming removed 0 bases from V and 3 bases from J, with 11 bases in between. CDR1 SGHRS and CDR2 YFSETQ come from the germline V gene. The CDR3 runs 15 residues. CDR3 sequence: CASSLDSRGTDTQYF. CDR3 in DNA: TGCGCCAGCAGCTTGGACTCTCGAGGGACAGATACGCAGTATTTT.

This clonotype is a singleton in its sample. The chain combines TRBV6-2 or TRBV6-3 with TRBJ2-3; 9 bases are a match to TRBD2. V shed 6 bases and J 2 bases; nucleotides not matched to a gene: 12. Germline loops: CDR1 MNHEY, CDR2 SVGEGT. CDR3 length: 17 residues. The CDR3, as DNA: TGTGCCAGCAGAGCGGGGGGATTCAGGGACTACACAGATACGCAGTATTTT. As protein: CASRAGGFRDYTDTQYF.

There are a few counts of this clonotype. The CDR3 DNA sequence: TGTGCCAGCAGTTATCCTGTCCCGGGTGGGGCACCCCTCCACTTT. Its protein is CASSYPVPGGAPLHF. The chain links TRBV6-2 or TRBV6-3 to TRBJ1-6; D is unclear. Between the trimmed V and J ends, which lost 3 bases and 11 bases, there was a span of 17 bases. There are 15 residues in the CDR3. Germline V gene lookup returns CDR1 MNHEY and CDR2 SVGEGT.